This T cell receptor (beta chain) was sequenced during a study of blood T cell repertoires in COVID-19. The V gene end was trimmed by 6 bases and the J gene end by 4 bases; junction bases not matched to a gene: 11. In germline, CDR1 is MNHEY, CDR2 SVGEGT. The CDR3 contains 17 residues. In the original analysis: It was from reference gene primer amplification that nucleated cell counts were estimated. Produced via immunoSEQ multiplex PCR; TCRdb's table is partial and in-frame only. Clonal size and the V and J genes are those of that table, whereas D and trimming came from the DNA. The data show 87,000 or so clones, around 90% seen once.

The source material was peripheral blood. The TCR originated in an elderly man with acute or convalescent COVID-19. The chain links TRBV6-2 or TRBV6-3 to TRBJ2-5; 13 bases line up with TRBD2. The CDR3 coding sequence is TGTGCCAGCAGACCTCAGGGACTAGCGGGAATGGGAGAGACCCAGTACTTC. It translates to CASRPQGLAGMGETQYF.